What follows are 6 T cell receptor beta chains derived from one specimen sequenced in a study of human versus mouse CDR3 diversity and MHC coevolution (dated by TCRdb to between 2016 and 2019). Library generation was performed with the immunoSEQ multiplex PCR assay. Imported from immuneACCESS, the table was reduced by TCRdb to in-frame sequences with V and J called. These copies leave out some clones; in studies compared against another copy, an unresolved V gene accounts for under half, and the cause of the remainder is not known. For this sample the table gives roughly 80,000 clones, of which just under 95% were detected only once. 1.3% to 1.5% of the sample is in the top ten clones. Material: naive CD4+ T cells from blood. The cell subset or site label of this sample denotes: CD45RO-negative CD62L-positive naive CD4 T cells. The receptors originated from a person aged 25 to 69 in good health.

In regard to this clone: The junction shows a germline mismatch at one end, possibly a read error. CDR3: CASSEGPFLSTDTQYF. Written as DNA, the CDR3 is TGTGCCAGCAGCGAAGGGCCCTTCCTTAGCACAGATACGCAGTATTTT. The chain uses TRBV2 and TRBJ2-3, with D unresolved. CDR1 and CDR2 (germline): SNHLY, FYNNEI. The CDR3 totals 16 residues.

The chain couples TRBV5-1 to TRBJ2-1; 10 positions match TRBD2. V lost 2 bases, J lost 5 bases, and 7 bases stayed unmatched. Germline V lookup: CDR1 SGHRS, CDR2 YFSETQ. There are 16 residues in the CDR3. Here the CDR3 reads CASSLNLAGANNEQFF. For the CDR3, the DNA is TGCGCCAGCAGCTTAAACCTAGCGGGGGCCAACAATGAGCAGTTCTTC.

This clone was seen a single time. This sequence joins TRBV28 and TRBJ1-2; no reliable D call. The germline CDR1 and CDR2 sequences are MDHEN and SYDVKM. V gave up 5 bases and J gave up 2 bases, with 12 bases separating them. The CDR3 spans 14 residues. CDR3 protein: CASSETKSNYGYTF. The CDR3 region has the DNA TGTGCCAGCAGTGAAACAAAATCGAACTATGGCTACACCTTC.

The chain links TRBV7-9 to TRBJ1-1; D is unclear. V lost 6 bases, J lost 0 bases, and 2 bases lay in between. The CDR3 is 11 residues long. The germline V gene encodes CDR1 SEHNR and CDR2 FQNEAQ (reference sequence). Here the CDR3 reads CASSMNTEAFF. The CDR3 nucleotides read TGTGCCAGCAGTATGAACACTGAAGCTTTCTTT.

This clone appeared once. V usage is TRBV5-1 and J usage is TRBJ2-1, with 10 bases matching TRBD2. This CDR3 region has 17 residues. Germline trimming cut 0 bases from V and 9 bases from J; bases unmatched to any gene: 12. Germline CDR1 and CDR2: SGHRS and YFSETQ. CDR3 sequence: CASSLARGLAGVGEQFF. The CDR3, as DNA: TGCGCCAGCAGCTTGGCCCGAGGGCTAGCGGGAGTTGGTGAGCAGTTCTTC.

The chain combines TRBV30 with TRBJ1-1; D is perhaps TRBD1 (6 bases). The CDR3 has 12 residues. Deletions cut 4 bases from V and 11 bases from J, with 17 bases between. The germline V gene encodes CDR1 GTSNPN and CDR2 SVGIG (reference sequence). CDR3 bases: TGTGCCTGGAACCCAGAAGCGGGGGCTGCTTTCTTT. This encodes CAWNPEAGAAFF.